Sequencing of this T cell receptor (beta chain) was carried out in a study of T-cell reconstitution after alpha-beta-depleted transplantation in children. This clonotype showed up just a few times. For TCRbeta, the library was prepared with unique molecular identifiers. From the PCR reads, TCRdb called clonotypes with MiXCR, one entry per CDR3 protein. The top ten hold about 2.3% of the sample, which has 500,000 to 600,000 distinct CDR3 sequences, about 31% seen once. Germline lookup yields CDR1 SGDLS and CDR2 YYNGEE. There are 15 residues in the CDR3. Deletions cut 3 bases from V and 0 bases from J, with 10 bases between.

The receptor's source is a human donor who donated a stem cell graft to a child with aplastic anemia. Specimen: PBMCs from the stem cell graft donor, collected from the stem cell graft. The chain carries TRBV9 and TRBJ2-1, with D possibly matching TRBD2 (6 bases). CDR3 nucleotide sequence: TGTGCCAGCAGCGGGGGCGGGACCTCCTACAATGAGCAGTTCTTC. Translation gives CASSGGGTSYNEQFF.